This entry lists 32 T cell receptor beta chains sequenced from one sample in a study of cytomegalovirus exposure and HLA in healthy donors. Primers for the PCR totalled 60 Vbeta and 13 Jbeta. Profiling relied on immunoSEQ multiplex PCR, and the TCRdb table lists in-frame clones only, not all of them. The sample records about 190,000 clones, about four fifths being singletons. Input material: PBMCs. The receptors here all came from a man younger than 35 in good health and CMV-seronegative.

This clone was picked up one time. V usage is TRBV21-1 and J usage is TRBJ2-3; TRBD2 is taken as the D call from the table, unchecked against the DNA. TRBV21-1 is given as a pseudogene. The CDR3 extends over 16 amino acids. CDR3 coding DNA: TGTGCCAGCAGCGCTGGCGGGGGCGAGAGCACAGATACGCAGTATTTT. It codes for CASSAGGGESTDTQYF.

This rearrangement joins TRBV9 to TRBJ2-5; 7 bases are shared with TRBD2. The CDR3 consists of 16 residues. Germline trimming cut 4 bases from V and 4 bases from J; bases unmatched to any gene: 13. The germline CDR1 and CDR2 sequences are SGDLS and YYNGEE. CDR3 in DNA: TGTGCCAGCAGCCAAGGCGGAGGCGGGAGTGGAGAGACCCAGTACTTC. Amino acid sequence: CASSQGGGGSGETQYF.

J is TRBJ1-1 and V is TRBV29-1, with 7 bases aligning to TRBD1. V was pared by 7 bases and J by 1 base, with 3 bases of the junction left unmatched. CDR3 length: 12 residues. Germline V gene sequence: CDR1 SQVTM, CDR2 ANQGSEA. CDR3 nucleotides: TGCAGCGCCGACAGGGAGAACACTGAAGCTTTCTTT. Its translation: CSADRENTEAFF. The variable domain in full, with the rest retrieved from reference TRBV29-1 and TRBJ1-1, is SAVISQKPSRDICQRGTSLTIQCQVDSQVTMMFWYRQQPGQSLTLIATANQGSEATYESGFVIDKFPISRPNLTFSTLTVSNMSPEDSSIYLCSADRENTEAFFGQGTRLTVV.

This clone has only one observation. CDR3 bases: TGCGCCAGGATCGAGCGGGACAGGGGGCGCGACGGCACAGATACGCAGTATTTT. Translated: CARIERDRGRDGTDTQYF. The V and J genes are TRBV10-1 and TRBJ2-3, with 12 bases identical to TRBD1. Trimming removed 9 bases from V and 1 base from J; junction bases left unmatched: 14. The CDR3 is 18 amino acids. Germline CDR1 is WNHNN and CDR2 is SYGVQD (reference sequence).

This clone was counted a single time. This CDR3 is CASSWTGNNEQFF. For the CDR3, the DNA is TGTGCCAGCAGCTGGACAGGGAACAATGAGCAGTTCTTC. The chain recombines TRBV7-6 with TRBJ2-1; TRBD1 matches 8 bases. The CDR3 spans 13 residues. With 4 bases clipped from V and 5 bases from J, the junction kept 1 base outside the gene matches. Germline CDR1 and CDR2: SGHVS and FNYEAQ. The variable domain in full, with the rest retrieved from reference TRBV7-6 and TRBJ2-1, is GAGVSQSPRYKVTKRGQDVALRCDPISGHVSLYWYRQALGQGPEFLTYFNYEAQQDKSGLPNDRFSAERPEGSISTLTIQRTEQRDSAMYRCASSWTGNNEQFFGPGTRLTVL.

V and J are TRBV9 and TRBJ2-2, with TRBD2 matching over 13 bases. CDR1 is SGDLS and CDR2 is YYNGEE in the germline V gene. Trimming removed 0 bases from V and 6 bases from J; junction bases left unmatched: 11. The CDR3 loop spans 19 amino acids. The CDR3 nucleotides are TGTGCCAGCAGCGTAGCTTTTCGGACTAGCGGGAGAGGCGCCGGGGAGCTGTTTTTT. Protein: CASSVAFRTSGRGAGELFF.

This rearrangement joins TRBV7-9 to TRBJ1-2; perhaps TRBD1 as D (6 bases). Trimming took off 4 bases at V and 6 bases at J, with 9 bases between the two ends. Germline CDR1 SEHNR, CDR2 FQNEAQ (reference sequence). This CDR3 is built from 12 residues. CDR3 nucleotides: TGTGCCAGCAGCTCGGACAGAGATGGCTACACCTTC. It yields the protein CASSSDRDGYTF.

The J gene is TRBJ1-6, the V gene TRBV18; TRBD1 is a possible D gene (6 bases). Trimming shortened V by 4 bases and J by 7 bases, and 17 bases separated the two germline ends. CDR3 size: 16 residues. Germline assignment: CDR1 KGHSH and CDR2 LQKENI. The DNA for the CDR3 is TGTGCCAGCTCACGCGCCGCGGGGGGCGCAAATTCACCCCTCCACTTT. Its translation: CASSRAAGGANSPLHF.

The chain joins TRBV2 to TRBJ1-3; D ambiguous. Trimming removed 5 bases at V and 3 bases at J, with 23 bases between. Germline V gives CDR1 SNHLY, CDR2 FYNNEI. This CDR3 has 18 amino acids. CDR3 in amino acids: CASSYLENSGFVGNTIYF. Here the CDR3 DNA reads TGTGCCAGCAGTTATCTTGAGAACTCCGGGTTCGTTGGAAACACCATATATTTT.

Of note for this clone: Other DNA sequences in this sample translate to the same CDR3. The V and J genes are TRBV6-4 and TRBJ2-3; TRBD2 aligns across 7 bases. V gave up 5 bases and J gave up 2 bases; unmatched junction bases: 1. In germline, CDR1 is MRHNA, CDR2 SNTAGT. The CDR3 is 13 amino acids. CDR3 sequence (DNA): TGTGCCAGCAGTAGGGACTACACAGATACGCAGTATTTT. This translates into CASSRDYTDTQYF.

This clone was recorded only once. The CDR3 region is CASSEAGGLNTEAFF. CDR3 DNA sequence: TGTGCCAGCAGTGAGGCAGGGGGGCTGAACACTGAAGCTTTCTTT. The chain uses TRBV25-1 and TRBJ1-1; 7 bases line up with TRBD1. The germline V gene encodes CDR1 MGHDK and CDR2 SYGVNS. Unmatched junction bases numbered 4, after V lost 3 bases and J lost 0 bases. This CDR3 contains 15 residues.

The V gene is TRBV4-1, the J gene TRBJ1-4; weak D call: TRBD1 (6 bases). V dropped 4 bases and J dropped 6 bases, with 15 bases sitting between them. Germline V gene sequence: CDR1 MGHRA, CDR2 YSYEKL. This CDR3 comprises 15 residues. The CDR3, as DNA: TGCGCCAGCAGCCTGGGACACGGGGCCTATGAAAAACTGTTTTTT. Its protein is CASSLGHGAYEKLFF.

The chain recombines TRBV9 with TRBJ2-1, with D possibly being TRBD1 (5 bases). Germline V gene lookup returns CDR1 SGDLS and CDR2 YYNGEE. V shed 0 bases and J shed 1 base, with 8 bases lying between them. The CDR3 extends over 15 amino acids. CDR3 nucleotide sequence: TGTGCCAGCAGCGTAGGGGGCGCTTCCTACAATGAGCAGTTCTTC. Its protein product is CASSVGGASYNEQFF.

This sequence joins TRBV11-2 and TRBJ2-7; perhaps TRBD2 as D (5 bases). V was clipped by 5 bases and J by 3 bases, with 20 bases between them. This CDR3 region has 16 residues. Germline lookup yields CDR1 SGHAT and CDR2 FQNNGV. The CDR3 DNA follows: TGTGCCAGCAGCGGACCACTAGTTGATTCCCACTACGAGCAGTACTTC. It encodes CASSGPLVDSHYEQYF.

This sequence joins TRBV18 and TRBJ1-1; D may be TRBD1 (5 bases). Trimming took 8 bases from V and 1 from J, leaving 11 bases between them. Germline-derived CDR1 and CDR2 are KGHSH and LQKENI. This CDR3 has 13 residues. The CDR3 DNA follows: TGTGCCAGCAGCCCTCAGGGGAACACTGAAGCTTTCTTT. It codes for CASSPQGNTEAFF.

The V and J genes are TRBV6-1 and TRBJ2-7; TRBD2 might be the D (6 bases). Germline V lookup: CDR1 MNHNS, CDR2 SASEGT. Deletions cut 5 bases from V and 0 bases from J, with 11 bases between. The length of the CDR3 is 14 residues. Here the CDR3 reads CASSLAENSYEQYF. CDR3 DNA sequence: TGTGCCAGCAGTTTAGCGGAGAACTCCTACGAGCAGTACTTC.

There are many counts of this clone. This chain links TRBV15 with TRBJ2-2; D possibly corresponds to TRBD1 (6 bases). V lost 5 bases to trimming and J lost 5 bases, with 12 bases between them. Per germline, CDR1 LNHNV and CDR2 YYDKDF (reference sequence). The length of the CDR3 is 14 residues. Here the CDR3 reads CATSPGDVTGELFF. CDR3 coding DNA: TGTGCCACCAGCCCAGGGGATGTAACCGGGGAGCTGTTTTTT. Variable domain in full (rest from reference TRBV15 and TRBJ2-2): DAMVIQNPRYQVTQFGKPVTLSCSQTLNHNVMYWYQQKSSQAPKLLFHYYDKDFNNEADTPDNFQSRRPNTSFCFLDIRSPGLGDTAMYLCATSPGDVTGELFFGEGSRLTVL.

The chain carries TRBV6-5 and TRBJ2-5; unclear D gene. The V gene lost 8 bases and the J gene lost 1 base, with 11 bases spanning the gap. Germline V gene sequence: CDR1 MNHEY, CDR2 SVGAGI. This CDR3 has 13 residues. In DNA form, the CDR3 reads TGTGCCAGCGGCAACAGACCCCAAGAGACCCAGTACTTC. It specifies CASGNRPQETQYF.

The chain combines TRBV6-6 with TRBJ2-1; no clear D gene. This CDR3 has 11 amino acids. CDR1 is MNHNY and CDR2 is SVGAGI in the germline V gene (reference sequence). The ends were cut back, 4 bases at V and 8 bases at J, with 6 bases in the middle. This CDR3 is CASSFLDEQFF. The CDR3 DNA reads as TGTGCCAGCAGTTTTCTCGATGAGCAGTTCTTC.

The gene calls are TRBV10-3 and TRBJ2-5; 12 bases are shared with TRBD2. The CDR3 has 17 amino acids. J was trimmed by 4 bases and V by 6 bases; bases with no gene match: 12. CDR1 ENHRY and CDR2 SYGVKD come from the germline V gene. DNA for the CDR3: TGTGCCATCAGGTCTAGCGGGGGGGCCTCGGGGGCAGAGACCCAGTACTTC. Protein: CAIRSSGGASGAETQYF.

With regard to this clone: The final CDR3 position lacks the conserved phenylalanine or tryptophan, pointing to a likely read error. The chain carries TRBV10-2 and TRBJ1-2; D is possibly TRBD1 (5 bases). This CDR3 contains 16 residues. The V gene lost 0 bases and the J gene lost 3 bases, with 14 bases spanning the gap. CDR1 is WSHSY, CDR2 SAAADI, per germline. As DNA, the CDR3 is TGCGCCAGCAGTGAGTCTCGCACGGGGGATTACTATGGCTACACCCTC. This encodes CASSESRTGDYYGYTL.

The chain employs TRBV7-8 and TRBJ2-2, with D possibly TRBD1 on 6 matching bases. CDR1 SGHVS and CDR2 FQNEAQ come from the germline V gene. The V gene lost 0 bases and the J gene lost 6 bases, with 14 bases spanning the gap. This CDR3 region has 16 residues. In DNA form, the CDR3 reads TGTGCCAGCAGCTTAGCGTTTGGCAGGGGCGCCGGGGAGCTGTTTTTT. Its protein product is CASSLAFGRGAGELFF.

This clone is medium-sized. The rearrangement joins TRBV6-5 to TRBJ1-1, with 10 bases aligning to TRBD1. With 6 bases clipped from V and 1 base from J, the junction kept 5 bases outside the gene matches. Germline V gives CDR1 MNHEY, CDR2 SVGAGI. The CDR3 extends over 15 amino acids. The CDR3 spells CASRDRGRGNTEAFF. CDR3 nucleotide sequence: TGTGCCAGCAGAGACAGGGGGCGAGGGAACACTGAAGCTTTCTTT.

The rearrangement joins TRBV9 to TRBJ1-4, with TRBD1 as a possible D gene (5 bases). The CDR3 runs 15 residues. The V gene's germline CDR1 is SGDLS and CDR2 YYNGEE. The V and J ends lost 0 bases and 7 bases respectively, with 13 bases between them. CDR3 in DNA: TGTGCCAGCAGCGTAGCTGCAGGGAATGTTGAAAAACTGTTTTTT. Translated: CASSVAAGNVEKLFF.

This rearrangement joins TRBV7-6 to TRBJ2-2, with 8 bases that match TRBD2. V shed 4 bases and J 4 bases; nucleotides not matched to a gene: 14. Germline assignment: CDR1 SGHVS and CDR2 FNYEAQ. The CDR3 is 18 residues long. In DNA, the CDR3 is TGTGCCAGCAGCTCCACAATGGGGGGACTAGTCGTCACCGGGGAGCTGTTTTTT. It yields the protein CASSSTMGGLVVTGELFF.

The V and J genes are TRBV29-1 and TRBJ1-2; TRBD1 aligns across 8 bases. The CDR3 spans 16 residues. CDR1 SQVTM and CDR2 ANQGSEA come from the germline V gene. V trimming: 8 bases; J trimming: 3 bases; junction bases outside the gene matches: 17. The chain's CDR3 is CSTLRPAGGIDYGYTF. The CDR3 DNA reads TGCAGCACCCTGCGACCCGCAGGGGGCATAGACTATGGCTACACCTTC. The full variable domain, completed using reference TRBV29-1 and TRBJ1-2, is SAVISQKPSRDICQRGTSLTIQCQVDSQVTMMFWYRQQPGQSLTLIATANQGSEATYESGFVIDKFPISRPNLTFSTLTVSNMSPEDSSIYLCSTLRPAGGIDYGYTFGSGTRLTVV.

The chain couples TRBV10-3 to TRBJ1-5; maybe TRBD1 (6 bases). V was clipped by 2 bases and J by 2 bases, with 10 bases between them. The CDR3 sequence is 15 residues long. CDR1 ENHRY and CDR2 SYGVKD come from the germline V gene. In DNA form, the CDR3 reads TGTGCCATCAGTGAGACGGGACACCGCAATCAGCCCCAGCATTTT. Its translation is CAISETGHRNQPQHF.

To note about this clone: Compared with germline, one end of the junction differs, possibly owing to a read error. V usage is TRBV7-9 and J usage is TRBJ1-6; TRBD1 might be the D (6 bases). This CDR3 contains 17 residues. Germline CDR1 SEHNR, CDR2 FQNEAQ (reference sequence). The CDR3 region has the DNA TGTTCCAGCAGCCTACAGGGAGCTAGCTCCTATAATTCACCCCTCCACTTT. Translation gives CSSSLQGASSYNSPLHF.

There are a few counts of this clone. The CDR3 bases are TGCGCCAGCAGCCAAGGGAGGGAACGGCCTAACTATGGCTACACCTTC. It specifies CASSQGRERPNYGYTF. V and J are TRBV4-3 and TRBJ1-2; no firm D call. The germline V and J ends were trimmed by 1 base and 0 bases, with 12 bases remaining between them. The CDR3 runs to 16 residues. Germline V gene lookup returns CDR1 LGHNA and CDR2 YSLEER.

The chain joins TRBV30 to TRBJ2-5; 8 nucleotides line up with TRBD1. The tail of the sequence fits TRBJ2-7 better, so the J call may be wrong. CDR3 length: 16 amino acids. Germline V gene sequence: CDR1 GTSNPN, CDR2 SVGIG (reference sequence). CDR3 nucleotide sequence: TGTGCCTGGACTTCTCGCCGGACAGGGAATACCTACGAGCAGTACTTC. Its translation: CAWTSRRTGNTYEQYF.

The rearrangement links TRBV5-6 to TRBJ2-2; no clear D gene. This CDR3 spans 13 amino acids. Per the germline V gene, CDR1 is SGHDT and CDR2 is YYEEEE. V was trimmed by 5 bases and J by 5 bases, leaving 10 bases between them. CDR3 in amino acids: CASSIIETGELFF. In nucleotides, the CDR3 is TGTGCCAGCAGTATAATAGAAACCGGGGAGCTGTTTTTT. The whole variable domain, remainder taken from reference TRBV5-6 and TRBJ2-2, is DAGVTQSPTHLIKTRGQQVTLRCSPKSGHDTVSWYQQALGQGPQFIFQYYEEEERQRGNFPDRFSGHQFPNYSSELNVNALLLGDSALYLCASSIIETGELFFGEGSRLTVL.

The V and J genes are TRBV19 and TRBJ2-5; D is ambiguous. The CDR3 is made up of 13 amino acids. With 2 bases removed from V and 1 base from J, the gap between germline ends came to 5 bases. Germline values: CDR1 LNHDA, CDR2 SQIVND (reference sequence). The CDR3 sequence is CASSISRQETQYF. The CDR3 region has the DNA TGTGCCAGTAGTATATCGCGCCAAGAGACCCAGTACTTC.